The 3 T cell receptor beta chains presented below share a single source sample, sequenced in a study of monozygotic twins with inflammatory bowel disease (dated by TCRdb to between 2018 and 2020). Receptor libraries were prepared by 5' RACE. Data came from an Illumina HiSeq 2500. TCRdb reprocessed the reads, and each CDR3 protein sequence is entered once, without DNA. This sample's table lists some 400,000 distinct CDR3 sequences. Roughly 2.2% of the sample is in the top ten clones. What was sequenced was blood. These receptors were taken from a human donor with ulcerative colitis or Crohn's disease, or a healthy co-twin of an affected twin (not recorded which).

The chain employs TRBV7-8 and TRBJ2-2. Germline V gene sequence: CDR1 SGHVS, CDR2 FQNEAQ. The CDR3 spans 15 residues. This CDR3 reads CASSLYSWGTGELFF.

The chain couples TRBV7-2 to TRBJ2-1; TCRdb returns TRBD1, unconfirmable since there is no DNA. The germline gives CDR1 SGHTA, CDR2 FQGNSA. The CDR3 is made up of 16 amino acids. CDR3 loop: CASSLFWTTTPNEQFF. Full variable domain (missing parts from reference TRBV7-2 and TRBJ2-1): GAGVSQSPSNKVTEKGKDVELRCDPISGHTALYWYRQSLGQGLEFLIYFQGNSAPDKSGLPSDRFSAERTGGSVSTLTIQRTQQEDSAVYLCASSLFWTTTPNEQFFGPGTRLTVL.

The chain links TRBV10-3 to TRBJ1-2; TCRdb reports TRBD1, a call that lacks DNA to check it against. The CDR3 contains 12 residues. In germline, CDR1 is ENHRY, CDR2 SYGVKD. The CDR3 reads CAISGAGVGYTF.